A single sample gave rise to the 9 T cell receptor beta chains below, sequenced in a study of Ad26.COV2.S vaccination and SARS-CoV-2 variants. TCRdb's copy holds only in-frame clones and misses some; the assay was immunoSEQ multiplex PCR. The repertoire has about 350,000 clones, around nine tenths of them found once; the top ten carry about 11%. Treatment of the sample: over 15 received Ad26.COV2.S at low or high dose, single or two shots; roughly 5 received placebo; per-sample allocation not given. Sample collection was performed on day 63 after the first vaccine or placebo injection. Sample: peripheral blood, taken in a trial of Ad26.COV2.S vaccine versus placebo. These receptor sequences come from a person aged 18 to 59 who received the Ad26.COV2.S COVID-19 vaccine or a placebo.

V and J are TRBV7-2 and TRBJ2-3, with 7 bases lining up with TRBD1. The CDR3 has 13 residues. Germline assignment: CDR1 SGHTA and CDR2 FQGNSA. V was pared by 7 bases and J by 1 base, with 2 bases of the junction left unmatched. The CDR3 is CASNDRGTDTQYF. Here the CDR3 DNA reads TGTGCCAGCAACGACAGGGGCACAGATACGCAGTATTTT.

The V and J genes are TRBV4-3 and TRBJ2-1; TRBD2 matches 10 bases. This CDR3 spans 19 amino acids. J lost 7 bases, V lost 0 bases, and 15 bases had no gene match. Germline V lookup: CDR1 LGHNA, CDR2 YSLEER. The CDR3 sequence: CASSQDRMFSGGSANEQFF. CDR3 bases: TGCGCCAGCAGCCAAGATCGGATGTTTAGCGGGGGGTCTGCGAATGAGCAGTTCTTC.

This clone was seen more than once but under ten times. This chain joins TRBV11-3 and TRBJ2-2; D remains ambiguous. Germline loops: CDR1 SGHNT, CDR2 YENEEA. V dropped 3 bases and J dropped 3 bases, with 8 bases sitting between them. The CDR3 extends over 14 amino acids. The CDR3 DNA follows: TGTGCCAGCAGCTTCGGGCTGGACACCGGGGAGCTGTTTTTT. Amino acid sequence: CASSFGLDTGELFF.

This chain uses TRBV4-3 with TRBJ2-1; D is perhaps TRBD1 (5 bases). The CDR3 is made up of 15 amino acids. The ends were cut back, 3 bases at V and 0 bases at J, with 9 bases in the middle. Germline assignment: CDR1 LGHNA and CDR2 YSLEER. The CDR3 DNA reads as TGCGCCAGCAGCCAGGCCAGGGTCTCCTACAATGAGCAGTTCTTC. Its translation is CASSQARVSYNEQFF.

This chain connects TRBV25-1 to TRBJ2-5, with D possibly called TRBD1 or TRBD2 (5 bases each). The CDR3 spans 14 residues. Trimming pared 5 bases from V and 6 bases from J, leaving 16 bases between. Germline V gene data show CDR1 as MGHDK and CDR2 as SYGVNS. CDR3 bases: TGTGCCAGCAGTCTAGAGGGGTTGGGAAAGACCCAGTACTTC. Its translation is CASSLEGLGKTQYF.

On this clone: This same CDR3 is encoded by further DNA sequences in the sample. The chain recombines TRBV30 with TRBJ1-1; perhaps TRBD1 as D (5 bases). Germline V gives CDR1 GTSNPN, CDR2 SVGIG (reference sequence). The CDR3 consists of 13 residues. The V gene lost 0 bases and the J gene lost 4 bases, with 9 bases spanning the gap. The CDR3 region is CAWSVRGGTEAFF. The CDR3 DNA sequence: TGTGCCTGGAGTGTACGCGGGGGCACTGAAGCTTTCTTT.

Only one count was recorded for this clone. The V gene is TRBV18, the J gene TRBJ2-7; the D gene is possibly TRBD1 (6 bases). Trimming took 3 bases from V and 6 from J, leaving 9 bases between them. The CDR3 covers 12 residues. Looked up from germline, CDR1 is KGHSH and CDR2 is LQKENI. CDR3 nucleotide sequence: TGTGCCAGCTCACCGGACAGTCTCGAGCAGTACTTC. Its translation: CASSPDSLEQYF.

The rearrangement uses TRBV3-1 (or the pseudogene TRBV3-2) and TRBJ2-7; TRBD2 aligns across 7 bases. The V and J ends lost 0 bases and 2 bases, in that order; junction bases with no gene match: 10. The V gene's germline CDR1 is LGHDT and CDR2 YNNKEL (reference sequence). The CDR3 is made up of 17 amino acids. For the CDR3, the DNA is TGTGCCAGCAGCCAAGATATTGGCGGGGGATGGACCTACGAGCAGTACTTC. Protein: CASSQDIGGGWTYEQYF.

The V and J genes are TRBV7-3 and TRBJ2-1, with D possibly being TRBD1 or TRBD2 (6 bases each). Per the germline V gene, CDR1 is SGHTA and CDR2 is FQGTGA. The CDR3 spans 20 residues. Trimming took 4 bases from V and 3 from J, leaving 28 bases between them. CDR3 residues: CASSSPGGGPGNFGYNEQFF. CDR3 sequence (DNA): TGTGCCAGCAGCTCCCCTGGTGGGGGGCCCGGCAATTTCGGCTACAATGAGCAGTTCTTC.